This T cell receptor (beta chain) was documented in a study of shared clonotypes between healthy human individuals. Germline V gene lookup returns CDR1 SGHTA and CDR2 FQGTGA. CDR3 size: 15 residues. The V segment lost 0 bases and the J segment 5 bases; nucleotides outside the gene matches: 3. Samples underwent the assay at deep level. Only in-frame clones appear in the TCRdb table, and some are missing; sequencing was by immunoSEQ multiplex PCR. In the table there are roughly 1,500,000 clones, 95% to 99% of which are singletons. This clone was recorded only once. This chain links TRBV7-3 with TRBJ1-4; TRBD1 matches at 7 bases. Sequencing was performed on naive CD4+ T cells sorted from blood. Subset defined: CD45RA+ positively selected. The receptor was derived from a man younger than 45 in good health. CDR3 sequence (DNA): TGTGCCAGCAGCTTAACGGGAGGGGGCAATGAAAAACTGTTTTTT. As protein: CASSLTGGGNEKLFF.